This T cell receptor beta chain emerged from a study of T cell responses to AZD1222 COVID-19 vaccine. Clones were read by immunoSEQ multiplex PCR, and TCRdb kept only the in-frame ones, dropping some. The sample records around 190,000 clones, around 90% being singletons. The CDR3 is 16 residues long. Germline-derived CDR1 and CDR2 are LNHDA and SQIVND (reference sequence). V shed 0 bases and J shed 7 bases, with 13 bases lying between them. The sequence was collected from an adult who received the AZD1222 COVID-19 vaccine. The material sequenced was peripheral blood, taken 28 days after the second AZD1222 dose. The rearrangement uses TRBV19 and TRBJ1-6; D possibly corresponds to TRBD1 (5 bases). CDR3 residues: CASSIDRPGWNSPLHF. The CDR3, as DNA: TGTGCCAGTAGTATAGATCGGCCAGGGTGGAATTCACCCCTCCACTTT. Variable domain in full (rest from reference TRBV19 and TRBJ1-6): DGGITQSPKYLFRKEGQNVTLSCEQNLNHDAMYWYRQDPGQGLRLIYYSQIVNDFQKGDIAEGYSVSREKKESFPLTVTSAQKNPTAFYLCASSIDRPGWNSPLHFGNGTRLTVT.